The TCR beta chain described here comes from a study of blood T cell repertoires in COVID-19 (TCRdb year 2020). About the full investigation: Samples covering the acute and convalescent phases of COVID-19 were provided by collaborators in the United States, Italy and Spain. Nearly every sample came with metadata listing a de-identified subject ID, COVID-19 status, age in years and sex. The material from the prospective study consisted of cDNA or gDNA derived from T cells, B-cell-depleted T cells, or PBMCs. The repertoires were released in a freely available public database meant as a resource for research on the immune response to SARS-CoV-2. Where available, HLA class I and class II types were obtained from metadata supplied by the sample provider rather than from assay-based typing. The dataset comprised deeply sampled blood TCRbeta repertoires from subjects exposed to, actively infected with, or recovered from COVID-19. Samples were obtained from the ongoing ImmuneRACE study (first 160 participants) and from 1,254 subjects provided by 6 global collaborators.

TCRbeta CDR3 regions were amplified from genomic DNA using the immunoSEQ Assay, a bias-controlled multiplex PCR. Under the source paper's analysis protocol: The number of nucleated cells in each sample was estimated by amplification of reference gene primers within the assay. To quantify the absolute abundance of each unique TCRbeta CDR3 rearrangement, sequence reads were collapsed and filtered. For each sample, productive Simpson clonality was calculated by taking the square root of Simpson's diversity index across productive rearrangements. TCRdb's version of the immuneACCESS table is confined to in-frame rearrangements and falls short of the full clone set. An unresolved V gene accounts for under half of the shortfall where checked; the remainder is of unknown origin. V, J and clone size were drawn from that table, and D and trimming were deduced from the DNA. For this sample the table gives approximately 290,000 clones, of which about 89% were detected only once. The top ten clones comprise over 2% of the sample.

The CDR3 spans 16 residues, from the cysteine through the phenylalanine. The kept DNA is CDR3 alone, 48 bases in frame from the first base. According to the germline V gene, CDR1 reads SGHVT and CDR2 reads SQSDAQ. The trim is 4 bases for V and 2 bases for J, with a gap of 18 bases between the germline ends. This clone was seen just once. Its antigen specificity is not known. Base qualities are not provided; no much larger clone lies one nucleotide away. In Seattle, one collaborating source enrolled patients while the infection was active and tracked those patients longitudinally over the course of disease. Whole blood was collected in K2EDTA tubes by collaborating institutions according to the institutions' own protocols. For TCRbeta analysis, collaborators shipped samples in one of three forms: frozen whole blood, isolated PBMCs, or DNA extracted from either of those sample types. Results and caveats for the whole study, not just this receptor: Clinical and demographic metadata were provided uncurated, with the amount varying by source and participant.

This receptor was identified in a woman aged 30 to 39 with COVID-19, enrolled during active disease. Specimen: peripheral blood. The chain is made from TRBV7-4 and TRBJ2-7; the D gene is possibly TRBD2, with 5 bases matching. The DNA sequence is as follows: TGTGCCAGCAGCTCCGGAGAGGGAGCGGCAACCTACGAGCAGTACTTC. The resulting protein is CASSSGEGAATYEQYF.